This TCR beta chain was retrieved from a study of cytomegalovirus exposure and HLA in healthy donors. Overall study context: About 80 million unique TCRs from HLA-typed donors were held in an early data release.

The CDR3 is 17 amino acids. Trimming at V came to 5 bases and at J to 0 bases, leaving 7 bases not matched to a gene. CDR1 is PRHDT, CDR2 FYEKMQ, per germline (reference sequence). With 60 Vbeta and 13 Jbeta primers, the PCR was carried out. Profiling relied on immunoSEQ multiplex PCR, and the TCRdb table lists in-frame clones only, not all of them. This listing includes tens of thousands of clones. Findings and limits, study-wide: The study flagged 150 to 200 TCR beta chains as cytomegalovirus-associated. The likely explanation for a cluster of highly shared sequence variants was sequencing artifact.

About this clone: Its specificity is not known.

The clonotype comes from a male donor in good health and CMV-seronegative. Sample: PBMCs. The V gene is TRBV13, the J gene TRBJ2-4, with TRBD1 matching over 10 bases. The CDR3 coding sequence is TGTGCCAGCAGCCCCGGGGACAGGGGCTTAGCCAAAAACATTCAGTACTTC. Translating gives CASSPGDRGLAKNIQYF.